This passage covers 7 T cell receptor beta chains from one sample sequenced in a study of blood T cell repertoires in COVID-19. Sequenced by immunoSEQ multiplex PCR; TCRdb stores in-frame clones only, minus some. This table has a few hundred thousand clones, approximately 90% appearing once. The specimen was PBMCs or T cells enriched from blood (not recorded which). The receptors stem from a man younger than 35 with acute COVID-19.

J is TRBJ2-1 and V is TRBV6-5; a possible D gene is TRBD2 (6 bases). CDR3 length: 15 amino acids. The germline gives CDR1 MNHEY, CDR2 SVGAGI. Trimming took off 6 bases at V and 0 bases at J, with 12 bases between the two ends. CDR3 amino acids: CASSYSGSSYNEQFF. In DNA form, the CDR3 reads TGTGCCAGCAGCTATAGCGGAAGCTCCTACAATGAGCAGTTCTTC.

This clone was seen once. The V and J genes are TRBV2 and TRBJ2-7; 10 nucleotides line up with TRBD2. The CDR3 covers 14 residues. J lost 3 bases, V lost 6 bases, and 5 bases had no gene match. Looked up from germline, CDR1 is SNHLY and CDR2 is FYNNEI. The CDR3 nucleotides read TGTGCCAGCAGCGCCGGGACTAGCGACTACGAGCAGTACTTC. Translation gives CASSAGTSDYEQYF.

The DNA of the CDR3 is TGTGCCTGGAGTGGCCGAACGAGCAGCCGGGGTTACGAGCAGTACTTC. Amino acid sequence: CAWSGRTSSRGYEQYF. The V gene is TRBV30, the J gene TRBJ2-7; D may be TRBD2 (5 bases). The CDR3 totals 16 residues. The V gene lost 1 base and the J gene lost 4 bases, with 20 bases spanning the gap. Germline CDR1 reads GTSNPN; CDR2 reads SVGIG (reference sequence).

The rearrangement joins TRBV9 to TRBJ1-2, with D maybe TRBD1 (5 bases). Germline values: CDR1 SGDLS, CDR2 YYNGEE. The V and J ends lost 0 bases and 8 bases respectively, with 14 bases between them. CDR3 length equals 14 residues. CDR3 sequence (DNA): TGTGCCAGCAGCGTAGGTTGGGGGGTTGAAGGCTACACCTTC. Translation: CASSVGWGVEGYTF.

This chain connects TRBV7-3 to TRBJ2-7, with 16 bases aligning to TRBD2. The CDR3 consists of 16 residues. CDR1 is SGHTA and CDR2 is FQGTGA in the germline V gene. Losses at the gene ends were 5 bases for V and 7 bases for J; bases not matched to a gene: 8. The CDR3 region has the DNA TGTGCCAGCAGCGATGGGACTAGCGGGAGGGCCAAGGAGCAGTACTTC. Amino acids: CASSDGTSGRAKEQYF.

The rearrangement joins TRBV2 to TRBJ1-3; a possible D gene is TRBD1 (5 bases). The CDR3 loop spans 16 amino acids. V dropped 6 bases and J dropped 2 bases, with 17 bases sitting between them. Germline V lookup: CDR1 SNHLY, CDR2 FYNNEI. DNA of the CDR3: TGTGCCAGCAGGGTACACGGAAGGGGTACTGGAAACACCATATATTTT. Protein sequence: CASRVHGRGTGNTIYF.

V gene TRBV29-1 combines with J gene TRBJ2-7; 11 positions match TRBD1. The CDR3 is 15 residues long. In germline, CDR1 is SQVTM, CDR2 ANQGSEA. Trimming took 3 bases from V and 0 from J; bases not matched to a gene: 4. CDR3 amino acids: CSVEQDRGPSYEQYF. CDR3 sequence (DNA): TGCAGCGTTGAGCAGGACAGGGGGCCCTCCTACGAGCAGTACTTC.